These T cell receptor beta chains were read from a single sample in a study of regulatory T cells in long-lasting Graves disease. Each CDR3 protein is one row after TCRdb ran MiXCR on the multiplex PCR reads. The data show fewer than 550,000 distinct CDR3 sequences, with about 16% seen just once and around 25% held by the top ten. These data were also reused for a study on T cells in Graves' hyperthyroidism and ophthalmopathy.

The material was peripheral blood mononuclear cells (PBMCs), obtained at new diagnosis, from a patient treated with antithyroid drugs. The source of these receptors is a woman in her forties or fifties with Graves disease. CDR3s include the opening cysteine and the closing phenylalanine or tryptophan. Fields, in order: J gene, clone size, D gene, V gene, CDR3 DNA, CDR3 protein. A D gene is named only where the DNA matches it firmly. Some rows mark clone size as missing; the rest say once, few, many or name a class of expanded clone.

>TRBJ1-4|few|NA|TRBV5-5
TGTGCCAGCAGCATGCGGGGTTCAACTAATGAAAAACTGTTTTTT
CASSMRGSTNEKLFF
>TRBJ2-2|many|NA|TRBV28
TGTGCCAGCACCCCCACGCTGGTTAGGGACACCGGGGAGCTGTTTTTT
CASTPTLVRDTGELFF
>TRBJ1-2|many|TRBD1|TRBV2
TGTGCCAGCAGAACAGGGGGCTGGGGCTACACCTTC
CASRTGGWGYTF
>TRBJ1-1|many|NA|TRBV11-2
TGTGCCAGCAGCCCATGGGGTGAAGCTGAAGCTTTCTTT
CASSPWGEAEAFF
>TRBJ2-1|few|TRBD2|TRBV13
TGTGCCAGCAGGGCGATAGCGGGGAGTAATGAGCAGTTCTTC
CASRAIAGSNEQFF
>TRBJ1-4|many|NA|TRBV20-1
TGCAGTGCTCGACGATTGAATGAAAAACTGTTTTTT
CSARRLNEKLFF
>TRBJ1-2|once|TRBD1|TRBV20-1
TGCAGTGCTAGAGATCCCCGGGACTCCACAGGGGTCGGCTACACCTTC
CSARDPRDSTGVGYTF
>TRBJ1-2|NA|TRBD1|TRBV29-1
TGCAGCGTCCCAAGGGACAGTGGCTACACCTTC
CSVPRDSGYTF
>TRBJ2-7|many|NA|TRBV7-3
TGTGCCAGCAGCTTGCTGGGGGGCCAATTGAACGAGCAGTACTTC
CASSLLGGQLNEQYF
>TRBJ2-7|many|NA|TRBV20-1
TGCAGTGCCCTAGCTCCTTCCTACGAGCAGTACTTC
CSALAPSYEQYF
>TRBJ1-5|NA|NA|TRBV19
TGTGCCAGTAGTATCGGAGCACCCAATCAGCCCCAGCATTTT
CASSIGAPNQPQHF
>TRBJ2-3|NA|NA|TRBV11-2
TGTGCCAGCAGCCCCGTTAACGGACTACAAGATACGCAGTATTTT
CASSPVNGLQDTQYF
>TRBJ1-2|many|NA|TRBV9
TGTGCCAGCAGCGTAGGGCACTACGGGACGGTCTATGGCTACACCTTC
CASSVGHYGTVYGYTF
>TRBJ1-2|few|NA|TRBV10-3
TGTGCCATCAGTGAGTCGAGAGGGACAACCGGCTACACCTTC
CAISESRGTTGYTF
>TRBJ2-7|many|TRBD1|TRBV27
TGTGCCAGCAAACACAGGGGGGAACACTACGAGCAGTACTTC
CASKHRGEHYEQYF
>TRBJ1-5|many|TRBD1|TRBV3-1
TGTGCCAGCAGCCAGGGGACAGGGGCGGGTAGGCCCCAGCATTTT
CASSQGTGAGRPQHF